What follows are 21 T cell receptor beta chains derived from one specimen sequenced in a study of T cells in Graves' hyperthyroidism and ophthalmopathy. Amplified TCR beta CDR3 regions derived from RNA transcripts. The HTBI set primed first-round TCR CDR3 RT-PCR. TCRdb re-derived calls from the multiplex PCR reads in MiXCR, one entry per CDR3 protein. The repertoire holds around 370,000 distinct CDR3 sequences, with 18% as singletons. Sequencing input: blood. These receptors originate from a man aged 18 to 29 with Graves' ophthalmopathy.

The gene calls are TRBV25-1 and TRBJ2-2; a possible D gene is TRBD1 (6 bases). V dropped 4 bases and J dropped 7 bases, with 19 bases sitting between them. The length of the CDR3 is 16 residues. Germline CDR1 and CDR2: MGHDK and SYGVNS. DNA of the CDR3: TGTGCCAGCAGTGCTGGGGTGGGGGCGTGGAACGGGGAGCTGTTTTTT. This sequence encodes CASSAGVGAWNGELFF.

This clonotype was counted ten times or more. The V and J genes are TRBV12-3 or TRBV12-4 and TRBJ2-7; D call uncertain. The CDR3 has 12 amino acids. V lost 5 bases, J lost 4 bases, and 9 bases lay in between. CDR3 nucleotides: TGTGCCAGCAGTCCCTTTGGATACGAGCAGTACTTC. Protein: CASSPFGYEQYF.

The J gene is TRBJ1-3, the V gene TRBV6-1; no firm D call. The V and J ends lost 7 bases and 0 bases respectively, with 13 bases between them. Germline CDR1 reads MNHNS; CDR2 reads SASEGT. The CDR3 covers 15 residues. CDR3 in DNA: TGTGCCAGCACCCCCGAGGTGAACTCTGGAAACACCATATATTTT. Translating gives CASTPEVNSGNTIYF.

This clonotype was seen many times. The rearrangement uses TRBV20-1 and TRBJ1-1; unclear D gene. CDR3 length equals 10 residues. Germline V CDR1 and CDR2: DFQATT, SNEGSKA (reference sequence). The CDR3 is CRIFGGQAFF. CDR3 coding DNA: TGCAGAATTTTTGGAGGCCAGGCTTTCTTT.

This clonotype occurred a few times. The chain is built from TRBV18 and TRBJ2-1, with TRBD2 matching over 12 bases. The CDR3 is made up of 17 amino acids. The trim removed 3 bases at V and 7 bases at J, leaving 10 bases unmatched. Germline values: CDR1 KGHSH, CDR2 LQKENI. This CDR3 is CASSPNLASGGANEQFF. CDR3 bases: TGTGCCAGCTCACCCAACCTCGCTAGCGGGGGGGCGAATGAGCAGTTCTTC.

Remarks on this clonotype: One end of the junction is discordant with germline, which a read error may explain. V is TRBV18 and J is TRBJ2-2; D is possibly TRBD2 (6 bases). There are 14 residues in the CDR3. Germline lookup yields CDR1 KGHSH and CDR2 LQKENI. For the CDR3, the DNA is TGTGCCAGCTCACCGGGACTCGAAACCGGGGGGCTGTTTTTT. It translates to CASSPGLETGGLFF.

This chain links TRBV19 with TRBJ2-5; TRBD2 aligns across 8 bases. This CDR3 is 15 amino acids long. The germline CDR1 and CDR2 sequences are LNHDA and SQIVND (reference sequence). Losses at the gene ends were 5 bases for V and 4 bases for J; bases not matched to a gene: 9. The CDR3 region is CASSLAGGGLETQYF. CDR3 bases: TGTGCCAGTAGTCTCGCGGGGGGCGGGCTAGAGACCCAGTACTTC.

The chain employs TRBV12-3 or TRBV12-4 and TRBJ2-3, with D possibly matching TRBD2 (7 bases). This CDR3 has 16 amino acids. The V and J ends lost 1 base and 4 bases respectively, with 15 bases between them. The CDR3 DNA follows: TGTGCCAGCAGTTTAGGGGTGGGGGGGCGCTCAGATACGCAGTATTTT. It specifies CASSLGVGGRSDTQYF.

This chain links TRBV5-1 with TRBJ1-5; TRBD1 matches at 9 bases. There are 14 residues in the CDR3. Germline V gives CDR1 SGHRS, CDR2 YFSETQ. V dropped 3 bases and J dropped 5; count of bases not matched to a gene: 3. The CDR3 region has the DNA TGCGCCAGCAGCTGGGGGGACAGGGATCAGCCCCAGCATTTT. As protein: CASSWGDRDQPQHF.

This clonotype was seen at least ten times. The gene calls are TRBV7-6 and TRBJ2-5; D is undetermined. V dropped 1 base and J dropped 6 bases, with 18 bases sitting between them. The germline gives CDR1 SGHVS, CDR2 FNYEAQ. CDR3 size: 16 residues. The CDR3, as DNA: TGTGCCAGCAGCTTAGAAGCTCCGACCGGGCGGCAGACCCAGTACTTC. Translated, it gives CASSLEAPTGRQTQYF.

A few counts support this clonotype. The chain recombines TRBV6-1 with TRBJ1-5, with D tentatively TRBD1 (5 bases). The CDR3 totals 15 residues. The germline V gene has CDR1 MNHNS and CDR2 SASEGT. V lost 7 bases and J lost 5, with 18 bases in between. The CDR3 region has the DNA TGTGCCAGCATAAAGGGACCGGGAGGGCATCAGCCCCAGCATTTT. The encoded protein is CASIKGPGGHQPQHF.

Many counts were recorded for this clonotype. The gene calls are TRBV7-7 and TRBJ2-1; 11 bases are a match to TRBD2. V shed 1 base and J 8 bases; nucleotides not matched to a gene: 4. The germline V gene has CDR1 SSHAT and CDR2 FNYEAQ (reference sequence). This CDR3 contains 15 residues. For the CDR3, the DNA is TGTGCCAGCAGCTTAGTAGCGGGGGGGCCAGATGAGCAGTTCTTC. Translated, it gives CASSLVAGGPDEQFF.

This clonotype was detected many times. This sequence joins TRBV28 and TRBJ2-7, with D perhaps assigned TRBD1 or TRBD2 (5 bases each). Germline V gene data show CDR1 as MDHEN and CDR2 as SYDVKM. Trimming took off 5 bases at V and 3 bases at J, with 14 bases between the two ends. This CDR3 spans 14 amino acids. CDR3: CASSDGTQDYEQYF. DNA of the CDR3: TGTGCCAGCAGTGACGGGACGCAAGACTACGAGCAGTACTTC.

This clonotype turned up a few times. The chain combines TRBV7-3 with TRBJ1-4; the D is unclear. V shed 8 bases and J shed 1 base, with 11 bases lying between them. Germline-derived CDR1 and CDR2 are SGHTA and FQGTGA. This CDR3 contains 14 residues. As DNA, the CDR3 is TGTGCCAGCGGGAGGCAGGAAACTAATGAAAAACTGTTTTTT. Protein: CASGRQETNEKLFF.

This clonotype was seen at least ten times. J is TRBJ2-3 and V is TRBV12-3 or TRBV12-4, with D maybe TRBD1 (5 bases). This CDR3 contains 12 residues. Trimming left V 5 bases short and J 5 bases short, with 8 bases between. The CDR3 DNA is TGTGCCAGCAGTGTACAGGAAGATACGCAGTATTTT. Translated, it gives CASSVQEDTQYF.

This clonotype was counted many times. The chain links TRBV28 to TRBJ2-3; D remains ambiguous. Germline V gene data show CDR1 as MDHEN and CDR2 as SYDVKM. Trimming removed 6 bases at V and 1 base at J, with 5 bases between. CDR3 length: 12 amino acids. Here the CDR3 reads CASRSGTDTQYF. CDR3 nucleotides: TGTGCCAGCAGGTCAGGCACAGATACGCAGTATTTT. The full variable domain, in which reference TRBV28 and TRBJ2-3 provide the parts outside the CDR3, is DVKVTQSSRYLVKRTGEKVFLECVQDMDHENMFWYRQDPGLGLRLIYFSYDVKMKEKGDIPEGYSVSREKKERFSLILESASTNQTSMYLCASRSGTDTQYFGPGTRLTVL.

The CDR3 is CASRLDSELEQYF. The CDR3 DNA reads as TGTGCCAGCAGACTCGACAGTGAGCTCGAGCAGTACTTC. The chain employs TRBV7-8 and TRBJ2-7; D possibly corresponds to TRBD1 (5 bases). Germline CDR1 is SGHVS and CDR2 is FQNEAQ. The CDR3 is 13 residues long. Trimming stripped 6 bases from V and 6 bases from J, with 15 bases between.

This clonotype came up many times. The chain has TRBV11-2 and TRBJ2-7; D perhaps matches TRBD2 (7 bases). This CDR3 is built from 18 residues. The germline gives CDR1 SGHAT, CDR2 FQNNGV. Trimming shortened V by 0 bases and J by 1 base, and 19 bases separated the two germline ends. The DNA for the CDR3 is TGTGCCAGCAGCTTAGACCTGACTGACGGGGGGCCATCCTACGAGCAGTACTTC. It yields the protein CASSLDLTDGGPSYEQYF. Based on the CDR3 plus reference TRBV11-2 and TRBJ2-7, the full variable domain is EAGVAQSPRYKIIEKRQSVAFWCNPISGHATLYWYQQILGQGPKLLIQFQNNGVVDDSQLPKDRFSAERLKGVDSTLKIQPAKLEDSAVYLCASSLDLTDGGPSYEQYFGPGTRLTVT.

This clonotype appeared a few times. The CDR3 loop is CASSLGGTRETQYF. In nucleotides, the CDR3 is TGCGCCAGCAGCTTGGGTGGAACTCGAGAGACCCAGTACTTC. The chain combines TRBV5-1 with TRBJ2-5; D not certain. The CDR3 is 14 residues long. Germline-derived CDR1 and CDR2 are SGHRS and YFSETQ. Trimming removed 0 bases from V and 4 bases from J, with 10 bases in between.

The chain carries TRBV6-5 and TRBJ2-1, with D uncertain. This CDR3 comprises 17 residues. Looked up from germline, CDR1 is MNHEY and CDR2 is SVGAGI. V lost 2 bases and J lost 6, with 20 bases in between. CDR3 sequence reads: CASSYVRFSVVSNEQFF. The CDR3 DNA follows: TGTGCCAGCAGTTACGTTAGGTTTTCGGTTGTGAGCAATGAGCAGTTCTTC.

The chain recombines TRBV4-1 with TRBJ1-5, with D uncertain. CDR1 and CDR2 (germline): MGHRA, YSYEKL. The CDR3 spans 12 residues. V was cut by 5 bases and J by 4 bases, with 6 bases left in between. For the CDR3, the DNA is TGCGCCAGCAGCGCCCCTAATCAGCCCCAGCATTTT. It is translated as CASSAPNQPQHF.